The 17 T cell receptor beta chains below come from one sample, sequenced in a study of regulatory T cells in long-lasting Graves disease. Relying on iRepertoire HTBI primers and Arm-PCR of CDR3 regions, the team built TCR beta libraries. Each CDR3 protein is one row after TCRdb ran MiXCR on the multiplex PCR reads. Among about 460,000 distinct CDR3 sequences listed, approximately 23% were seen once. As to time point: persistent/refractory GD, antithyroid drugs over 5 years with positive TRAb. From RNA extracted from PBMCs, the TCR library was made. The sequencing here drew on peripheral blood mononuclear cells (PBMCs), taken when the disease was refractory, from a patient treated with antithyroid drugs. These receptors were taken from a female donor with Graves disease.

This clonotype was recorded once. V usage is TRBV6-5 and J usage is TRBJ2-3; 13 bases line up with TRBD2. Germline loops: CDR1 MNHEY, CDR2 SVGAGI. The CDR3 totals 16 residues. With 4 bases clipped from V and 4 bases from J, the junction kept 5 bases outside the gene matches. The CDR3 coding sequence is TGTGCCAGCAGTTCCGGGACTAGCGGGACCTCAGATACGCAGTATTTT. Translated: CASSSGTSGTSDTQYF.

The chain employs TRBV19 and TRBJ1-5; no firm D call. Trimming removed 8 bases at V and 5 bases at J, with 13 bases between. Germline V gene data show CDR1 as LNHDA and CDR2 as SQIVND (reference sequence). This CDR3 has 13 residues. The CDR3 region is CASSLLDDQPQHF. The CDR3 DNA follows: TGTGCCAGTTCCCTTTTAGATGATCAGCCCCAGCATTTT. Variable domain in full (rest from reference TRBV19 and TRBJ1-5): DGGITQSPKYLFRKEGQNVTLSCEQNLNHDAMYWYRQDPGQGLRLIYYSQIVNDFQKGDIAEGYSVSREKKESFPLTVTSAQKNPTAFYLCASSLLDDQPQHFGDGTRLSIL.

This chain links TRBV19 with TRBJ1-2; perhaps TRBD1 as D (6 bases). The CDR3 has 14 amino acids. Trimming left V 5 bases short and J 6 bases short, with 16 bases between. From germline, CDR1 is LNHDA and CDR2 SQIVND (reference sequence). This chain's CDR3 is CASSPTGTNHGYTF. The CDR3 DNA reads TGTGCCAGTAGTCCTACAGGGACCAATCATGGCTACACCTTC.

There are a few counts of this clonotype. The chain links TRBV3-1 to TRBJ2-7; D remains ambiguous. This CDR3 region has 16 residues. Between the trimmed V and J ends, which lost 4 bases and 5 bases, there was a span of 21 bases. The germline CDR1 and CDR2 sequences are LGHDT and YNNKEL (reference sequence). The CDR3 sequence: CASSPLNGWGSHEQYF. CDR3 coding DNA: TGTGCCAGCAGCCCATTAAACGGCTGGGGAAGCCACGAGCAGTACTTC.

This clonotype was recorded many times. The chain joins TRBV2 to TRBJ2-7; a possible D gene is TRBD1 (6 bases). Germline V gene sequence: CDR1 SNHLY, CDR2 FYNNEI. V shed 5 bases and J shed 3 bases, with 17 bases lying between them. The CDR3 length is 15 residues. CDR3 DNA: TGTGCCAGCAGTCTCATCCGGGGACAAAACTACGAGCAGTACTTC. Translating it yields CASSLIRGQNYEQYF. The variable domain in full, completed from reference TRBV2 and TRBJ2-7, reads EPEVTQTPSHQVTQMGQEVILRCVPISNHLYFYWYRQILGQKVEFLVSFYNNEISEKSEIFDDQFSVERPDGSNFTLKIRSTKLEDSAMYFCASSLIRGQNYEQYFGPGTRLTVT.

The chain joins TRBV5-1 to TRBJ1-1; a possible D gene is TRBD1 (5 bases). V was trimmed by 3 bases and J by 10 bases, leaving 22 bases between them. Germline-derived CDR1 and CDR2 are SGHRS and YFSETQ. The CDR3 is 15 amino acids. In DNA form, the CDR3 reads TGCGCCAGCAGCTCCTTGGGGCCGCTTGAGGGTGGAGCTTTCTTT. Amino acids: CASSSLGPLEGGAFF.

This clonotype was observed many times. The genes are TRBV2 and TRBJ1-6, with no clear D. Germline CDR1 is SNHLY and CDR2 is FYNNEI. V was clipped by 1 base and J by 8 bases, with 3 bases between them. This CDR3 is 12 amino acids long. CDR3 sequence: CASSEGDSPLHF. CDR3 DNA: TGTGCCAGCAGTGAAGGGGATTCACCCCTCCACTTT.

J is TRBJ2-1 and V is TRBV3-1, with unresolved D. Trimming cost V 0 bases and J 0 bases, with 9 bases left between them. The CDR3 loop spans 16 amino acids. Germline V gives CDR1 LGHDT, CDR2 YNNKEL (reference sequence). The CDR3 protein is CASSQDRLSSYNEQFF. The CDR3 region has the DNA TGTGCCAGCAGCCAAGATCGTCTCAGCTCCTACAATGAGCAGTTCTTC.

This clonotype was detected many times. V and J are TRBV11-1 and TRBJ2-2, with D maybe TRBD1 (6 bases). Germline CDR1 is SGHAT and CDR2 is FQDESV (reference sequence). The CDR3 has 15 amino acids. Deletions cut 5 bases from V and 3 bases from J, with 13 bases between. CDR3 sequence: CASSATTGYTGELFF. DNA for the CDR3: TGTGCCAGCAGCGCGACGACAGGATACACCGGGGAGCTGTTTTTT.

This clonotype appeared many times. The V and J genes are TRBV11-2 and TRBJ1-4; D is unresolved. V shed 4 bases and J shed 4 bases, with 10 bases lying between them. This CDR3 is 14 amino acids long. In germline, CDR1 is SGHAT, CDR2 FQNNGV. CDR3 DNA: TGTGCCAGCAGCTACATTGCCTTTAATGAAAAACTGTTTTTT. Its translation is CASSYIAFNEKLFF.

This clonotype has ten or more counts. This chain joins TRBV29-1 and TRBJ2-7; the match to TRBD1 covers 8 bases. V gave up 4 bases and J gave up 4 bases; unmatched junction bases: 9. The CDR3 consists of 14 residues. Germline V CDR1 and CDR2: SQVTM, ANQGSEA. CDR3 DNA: TGCAGCGTTGGGACAGGGTTTGGTTTATACGAGCAGTACTTC. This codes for CSVGTGFGLYEQYF.

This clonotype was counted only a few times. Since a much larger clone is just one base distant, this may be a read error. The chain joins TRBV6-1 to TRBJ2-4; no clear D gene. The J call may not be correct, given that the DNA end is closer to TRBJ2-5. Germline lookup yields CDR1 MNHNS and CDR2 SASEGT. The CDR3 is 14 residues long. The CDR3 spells CASSEALHGETQYF. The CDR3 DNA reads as TGTGCCAGCAGTGAAGCGCTACATGGAGAGACCCAGTACTTC.

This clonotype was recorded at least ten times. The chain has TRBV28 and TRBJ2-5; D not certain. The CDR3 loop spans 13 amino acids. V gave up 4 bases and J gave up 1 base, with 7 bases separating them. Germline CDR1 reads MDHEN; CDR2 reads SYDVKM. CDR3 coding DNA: TGTGCCAGCAGTTCCCCAGCCCAAGAGACCCAGTACTTC. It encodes CASSSPAQETQYF.

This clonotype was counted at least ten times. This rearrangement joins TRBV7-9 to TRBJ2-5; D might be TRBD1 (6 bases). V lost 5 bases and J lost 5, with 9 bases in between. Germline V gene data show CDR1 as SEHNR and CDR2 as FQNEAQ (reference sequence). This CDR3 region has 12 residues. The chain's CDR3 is CASSVRGETQYF. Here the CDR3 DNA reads TGTGCCAGCAGCGTGAGGGGGGAGACCCAGTACTTC.

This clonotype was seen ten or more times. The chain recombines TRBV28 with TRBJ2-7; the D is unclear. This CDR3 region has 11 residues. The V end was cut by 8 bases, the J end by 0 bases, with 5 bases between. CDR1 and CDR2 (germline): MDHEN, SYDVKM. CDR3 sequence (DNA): TGTGCCAGCGGAGTCTCCTACGAGCAGTACTTC. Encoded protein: CASGVSYEQYF.

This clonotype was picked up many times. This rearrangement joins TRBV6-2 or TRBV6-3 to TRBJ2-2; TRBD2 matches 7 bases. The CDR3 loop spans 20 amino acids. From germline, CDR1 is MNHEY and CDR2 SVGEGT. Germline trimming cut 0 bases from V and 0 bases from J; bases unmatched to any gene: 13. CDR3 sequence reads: CASSYSKRVPGLSNTGELFF. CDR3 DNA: TGTGCCAGCAGTTACTCCAAGAGGGTCCCGGGACTATCGAACACCGGGGAGCTGTTTTTT.

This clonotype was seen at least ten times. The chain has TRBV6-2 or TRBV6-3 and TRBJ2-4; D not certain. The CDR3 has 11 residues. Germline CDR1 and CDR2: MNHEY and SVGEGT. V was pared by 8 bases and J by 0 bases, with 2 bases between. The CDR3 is CASRAKNIQYF. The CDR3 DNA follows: TGTGCCAGCCGAGCCAAAAACATTCAGTACTTC.